Sequencing of this TCR beta chain was carried out in a study of T cells expressing NK-cell markers. From its re-call of the 5' RACE reads, TCRdb lists each CDR3 protein once, without DNA. The sample table sets out about 260,000 distinct CDR3 sequences. Per germline, CDR1 DFQATT and CDR2 SNEGSKA (reference sequence). The CDR3 length is 14 residues. The source of this sequence is a woman aged 18 to 75 in good health. Specimen: blood T cells: a sorted CD56 or NKG2C T cell subset, CD4+ or CD8+ T cells, or bulk PBMC T cells (not recorded which). The genes are TRBV20-1 and TRBJ2-2; without DNA, the TCRdb call of TRBD1 cannot be checked. CDR3 sequence reads: CSASRGAGTGELFF.